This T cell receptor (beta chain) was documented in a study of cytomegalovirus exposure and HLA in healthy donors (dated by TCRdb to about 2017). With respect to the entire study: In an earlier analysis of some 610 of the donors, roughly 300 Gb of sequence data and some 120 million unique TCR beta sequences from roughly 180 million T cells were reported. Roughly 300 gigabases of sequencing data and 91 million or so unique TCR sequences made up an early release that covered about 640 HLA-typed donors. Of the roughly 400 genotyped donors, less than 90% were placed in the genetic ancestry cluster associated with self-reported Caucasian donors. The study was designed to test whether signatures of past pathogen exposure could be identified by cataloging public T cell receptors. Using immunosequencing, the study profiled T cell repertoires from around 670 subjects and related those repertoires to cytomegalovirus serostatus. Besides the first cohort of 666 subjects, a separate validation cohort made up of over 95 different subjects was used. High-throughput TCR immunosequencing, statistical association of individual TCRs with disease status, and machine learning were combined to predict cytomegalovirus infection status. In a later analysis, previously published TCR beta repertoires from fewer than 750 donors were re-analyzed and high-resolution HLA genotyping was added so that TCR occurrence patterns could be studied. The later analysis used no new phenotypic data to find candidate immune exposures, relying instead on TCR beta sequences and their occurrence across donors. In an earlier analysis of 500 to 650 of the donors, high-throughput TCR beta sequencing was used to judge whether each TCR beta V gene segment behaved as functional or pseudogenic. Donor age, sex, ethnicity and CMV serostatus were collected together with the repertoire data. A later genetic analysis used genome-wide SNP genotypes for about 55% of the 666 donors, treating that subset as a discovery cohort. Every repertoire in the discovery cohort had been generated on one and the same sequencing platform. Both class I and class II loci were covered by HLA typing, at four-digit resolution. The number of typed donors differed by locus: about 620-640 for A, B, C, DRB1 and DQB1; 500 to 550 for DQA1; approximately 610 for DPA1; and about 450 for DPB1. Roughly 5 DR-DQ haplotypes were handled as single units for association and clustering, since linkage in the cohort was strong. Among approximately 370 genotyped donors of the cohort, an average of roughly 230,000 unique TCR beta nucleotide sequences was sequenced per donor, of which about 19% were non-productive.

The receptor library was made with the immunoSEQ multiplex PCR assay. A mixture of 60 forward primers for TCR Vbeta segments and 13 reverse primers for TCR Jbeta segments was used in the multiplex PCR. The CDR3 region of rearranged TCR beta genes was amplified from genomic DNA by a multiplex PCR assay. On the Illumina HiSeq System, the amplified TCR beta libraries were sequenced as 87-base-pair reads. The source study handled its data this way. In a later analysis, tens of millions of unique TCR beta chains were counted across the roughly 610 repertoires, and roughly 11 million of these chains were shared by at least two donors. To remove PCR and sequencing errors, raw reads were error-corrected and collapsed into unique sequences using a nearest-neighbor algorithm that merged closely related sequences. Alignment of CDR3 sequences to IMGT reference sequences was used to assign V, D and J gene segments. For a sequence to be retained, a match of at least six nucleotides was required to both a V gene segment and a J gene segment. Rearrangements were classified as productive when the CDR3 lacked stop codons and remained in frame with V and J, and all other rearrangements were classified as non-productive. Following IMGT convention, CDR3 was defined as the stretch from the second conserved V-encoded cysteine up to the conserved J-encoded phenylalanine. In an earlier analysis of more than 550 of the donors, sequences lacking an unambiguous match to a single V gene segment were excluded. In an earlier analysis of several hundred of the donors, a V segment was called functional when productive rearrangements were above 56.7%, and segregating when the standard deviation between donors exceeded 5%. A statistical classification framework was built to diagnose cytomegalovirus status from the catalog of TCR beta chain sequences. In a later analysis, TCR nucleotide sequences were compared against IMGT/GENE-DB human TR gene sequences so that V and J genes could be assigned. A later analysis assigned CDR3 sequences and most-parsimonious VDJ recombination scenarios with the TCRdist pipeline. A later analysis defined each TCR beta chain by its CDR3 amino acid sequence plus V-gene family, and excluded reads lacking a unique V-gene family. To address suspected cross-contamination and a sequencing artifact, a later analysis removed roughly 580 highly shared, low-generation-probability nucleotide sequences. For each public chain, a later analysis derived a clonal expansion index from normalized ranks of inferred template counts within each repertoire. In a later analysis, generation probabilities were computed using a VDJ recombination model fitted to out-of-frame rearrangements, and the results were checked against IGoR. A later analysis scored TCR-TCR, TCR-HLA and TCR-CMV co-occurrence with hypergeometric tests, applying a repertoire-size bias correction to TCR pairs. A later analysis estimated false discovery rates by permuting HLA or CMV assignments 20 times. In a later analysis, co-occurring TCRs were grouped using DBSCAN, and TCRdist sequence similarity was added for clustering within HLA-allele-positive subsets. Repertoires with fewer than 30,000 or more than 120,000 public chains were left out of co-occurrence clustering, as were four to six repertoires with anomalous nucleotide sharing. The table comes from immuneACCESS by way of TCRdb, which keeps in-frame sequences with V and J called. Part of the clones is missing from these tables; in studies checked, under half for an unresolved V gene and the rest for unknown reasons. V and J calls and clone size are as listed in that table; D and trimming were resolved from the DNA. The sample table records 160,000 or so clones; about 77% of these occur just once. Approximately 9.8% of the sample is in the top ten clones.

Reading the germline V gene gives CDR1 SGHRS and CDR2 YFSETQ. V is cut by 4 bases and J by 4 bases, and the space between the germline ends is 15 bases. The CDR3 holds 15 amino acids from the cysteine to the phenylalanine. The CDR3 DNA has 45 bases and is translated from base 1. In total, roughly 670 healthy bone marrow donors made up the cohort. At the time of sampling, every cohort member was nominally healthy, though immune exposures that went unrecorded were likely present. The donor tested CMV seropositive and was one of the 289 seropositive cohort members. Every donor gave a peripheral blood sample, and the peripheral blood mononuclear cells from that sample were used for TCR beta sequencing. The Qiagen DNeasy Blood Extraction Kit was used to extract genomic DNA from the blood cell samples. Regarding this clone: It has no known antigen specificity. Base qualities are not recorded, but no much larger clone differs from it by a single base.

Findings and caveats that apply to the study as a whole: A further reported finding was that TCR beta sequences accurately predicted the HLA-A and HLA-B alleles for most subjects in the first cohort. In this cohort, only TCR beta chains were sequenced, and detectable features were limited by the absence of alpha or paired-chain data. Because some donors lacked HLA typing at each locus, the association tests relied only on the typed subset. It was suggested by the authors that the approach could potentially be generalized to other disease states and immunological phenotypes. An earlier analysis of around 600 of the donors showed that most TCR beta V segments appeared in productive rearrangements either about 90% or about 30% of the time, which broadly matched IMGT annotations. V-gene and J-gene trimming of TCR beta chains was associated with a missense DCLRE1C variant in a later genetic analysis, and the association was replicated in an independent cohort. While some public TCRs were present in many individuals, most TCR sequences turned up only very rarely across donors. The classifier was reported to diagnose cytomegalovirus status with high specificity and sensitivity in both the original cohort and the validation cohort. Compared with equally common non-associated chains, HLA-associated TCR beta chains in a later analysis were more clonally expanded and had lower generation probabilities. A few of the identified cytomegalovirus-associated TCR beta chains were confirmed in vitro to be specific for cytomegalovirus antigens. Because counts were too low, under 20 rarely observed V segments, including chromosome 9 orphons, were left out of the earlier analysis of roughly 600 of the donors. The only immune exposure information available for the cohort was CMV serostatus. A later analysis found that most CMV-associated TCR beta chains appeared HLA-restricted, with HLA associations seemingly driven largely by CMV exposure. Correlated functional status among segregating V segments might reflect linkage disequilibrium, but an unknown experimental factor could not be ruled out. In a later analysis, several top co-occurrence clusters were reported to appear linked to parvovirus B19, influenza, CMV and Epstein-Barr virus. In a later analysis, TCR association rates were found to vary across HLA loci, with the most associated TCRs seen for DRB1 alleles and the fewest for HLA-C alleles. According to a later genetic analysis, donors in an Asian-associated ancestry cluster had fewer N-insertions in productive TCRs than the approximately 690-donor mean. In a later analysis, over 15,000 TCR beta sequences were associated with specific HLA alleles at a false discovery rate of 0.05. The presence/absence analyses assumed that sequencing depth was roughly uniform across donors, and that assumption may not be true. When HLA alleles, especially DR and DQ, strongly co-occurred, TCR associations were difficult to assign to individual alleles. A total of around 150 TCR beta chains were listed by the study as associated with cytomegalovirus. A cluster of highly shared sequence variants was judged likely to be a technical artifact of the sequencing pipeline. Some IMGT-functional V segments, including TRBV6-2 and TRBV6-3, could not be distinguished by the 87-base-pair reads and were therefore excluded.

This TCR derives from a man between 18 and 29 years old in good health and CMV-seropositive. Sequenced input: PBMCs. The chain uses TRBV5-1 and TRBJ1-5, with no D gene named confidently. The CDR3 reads CASSTQGGPNQPQHF. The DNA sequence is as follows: TGCGCCAGCAGCACCCAAGGAGGGCCAAATCAGCCCCAGCATTTT.